The next 3 T cell receptor beta chains were all read from a single sample in a study of a mutant IDH1 vaccine in newly diagnosed glioma. These receptors' antigens are unknown. Documented time point: week 47, end of study. Topical imiquimod was applied with each vaccine dose, which held 300 ug of mutant IDH1 20-mer peptide. The assay was immunoSEQ multiplex PCR, and TCRdb's table has in-frame clones only and misses some. The sample lists around 11,000 clones; approximately 85% were seen once. Material: PBMCs, obtained from a glioma patient whose treatment included an IDH1 peptide vaccine. Receptors were obtained from a man aged 25-45 years with glioma.

The chain uses TRBV4-1 and TRBJ1-2; the D is unclear. The length of the CDR3 is 12 residues. Germline V gene data show CDR1 as MGHRA and CDR2 as YSYEKL. Trimming stripped 4 bases from V and 7 bases from J, with 10 bases between. Written as DNA, the CDR3 is TGCGCCAGCAGCCTCGGGATCTCTGGCTACACCTTC. This codes for CASSLGISGYTF.

The V and J genes are TRBV4-1 and TRBJ1-5; 9 bases line up with TRBD1. CDR1 and CDR2 (germline): MGHRA, YSYEKL. CDR3 size: 16 residues. V gave up 4 bases and J gave up 6 bases; unmatched junction bases: 10. CDR3 DNA: TGCGCCAGCAGCCCCCTAGGACAGGGGAGGTTTCAGCCCCAGCATTTT. Its translation is CASSPLGQGRFQPQHF.

The rearrangement joins TRBV7-7 to TRBJ2-5; D perhaps matches TRBD2 (6 bases). This CDR3 is built from 15 residues. Germline loops: CDR1 SSHAT, CDR2 FNYEAQ (reference sequence). Trimming left V 4 bases short and J 0 bases short, with 12 bases between. The CDR3 is CASSSGAGYQETQYF. The CDR3 region has the DNA TGTGCCAGCAGCTCGGGAGCGGGTTACCAAGAGACCCAGTACTTC. Filled out from reference TRBV7-7 and TRBJ2-5, the complete variable domain reads GAGVSQSPRYKVTKRGQDVTLRCDPISSHATLYWYQQALGQGPEFLTYFNYEAQPDKSGLPSDRFSAERPEGSISTLTIQRTEQRDSAMYRCASSSGAGYQETQYFGPGTRLLVL.